A single sample is the source of the 8 T cell receptor beta chains below, sequenced in a study of T cell responses to AZD1222 COVID-19 vaccine. The table came from immunoSEQ multiplex PCR; TCRdb's copy has only in-frame clones and leaves some out. This sample has approximately 130,000 clones; 92% occur once, and the top ten carry around 0.96%. Sequences were derived from peripheral blood, sampled on day 0 of AZD1222 vaccination. These receptor sequences come from an adult in good health.

The chain uses TRBV4-2 and TRBJ2-7; 7 bases map to TRBD1. After removal of 0 bases from V and 4 bases from J, the junction contained 3 bases not matched to a gene. Germline CDR1 reads LGHNA; CDR2 reads YNFKEQ. The CDR3 spans 14 residues. The chain's CDR3 is CASSQEDRVYEQYF. In DNA, the CDR3 is TGTGCCAGCAGCCAAGAAGACAGGGTATACGAGCAGTACTTC.

The chain couples TRBV5-5 to TRBJ1-2; TRBD1 might be the D (5 bases). The V end lost 4 bases, the J end lost 4 bases, and 11 bases lay between the germline ends. The CDR3 totals 13 residues. CDR1 SGHKS and CDR2 YYEKEE come from the germline V gene (reference sequence). CDR3 bases: TGTGCCAGCAGCCAGGGATCTCCCTATGGCTACACCTTC. Protein product: CASSQGSPYGYTF.

The chain uses TRBV13 and TRBJ2-7, with 11 positions matching TRBD2. Germline V gene lookup returns CDR1 PRHDT and CDR2 FYEKMQ (reference sequence). V shed 5 bases and J 0 bases; nucleotides not matched to a gene: 6. The CDR3 is made up of 16 amino acids. The CDR3 DNA is TGTGCCAGCAGCATCAGACTAGCGGGAATCTCCTACGAGCAGTACTTC. Protein product: CASSIRLAGISYEQYF. Full variable domain (missing parts from reference TRBV13 and TRBJ2-7): AAGVIQSPRHLIKEKRETATLKCYPIPRHDTVYWYQQGPGQDPQFLISFYEKMQSDKGSIPDRFSAQQFSDYHSELNMSSLELGDSALYFCASSIRLAGISYEQYFGPGTRLTVT.

V usage is TRBV29-1 and J usage is TRBJ1-1, with D possibly matching TRBD1 (6 bases). V lost 0 bases and J 4 bases, leaving 12 bases between the germline ends. CDR3 length: 14 residues. Germline values: CDR1 SQVTM, CDR2 ANQGSEA. The CDR3 DNA follows: TGCAGCGTTGAAGAGGTCACAGGGAGCACTGAAGCTTTCTTT. Protein product: CSVEEVTGSTEAFF.

The V and J genes are TRBV9 and TRBJ2-2; TRBD2 agrees at 11 bases. After removal of 7 bases from V and 5 bases from J, the junction contained 10 bases not matched to a gene. CDR3 length: 16 amino acids. The germline CDR1 and CDR2 sequences are SGDLS and YYNGEE. CDR3 loop: CASSTSGDSYTGELFF. The CDR3 nucleotides read TGTGCCAGCTCGACTAGCGGGGATTCATATACCGGGGAGCTGTTTTTT.

The CDR3 here is CASTSGWNNEQFF. CDR3 coding DNA: TGCGCCAGCACCTCTGGGTGGAACAATGAGCAGTTCTTC. This chain joins TRBV5-1 and TRBJ2-1; unclear D gene. The V end lost 6 bases, the J end lost 5 bases, and 12 bases lay between the germline ends. The CDR3 runs 13 residues. Germline loops: CDR1 SGHRS, CDR2 YFSETQ.

This chain links TRBV7-8 with TRBJ1-2, with 7 nucleotides matching TRBD1. J lost 13 bases, V lost 1 base, and 12 bases had no gene match. The CDR3 length is 14 residues. Germline V CDR1 and CDR2: SGHVS, FQNEAQ. The CDR3 protein is CASSLGLEARGCTF. DNA for the CDR3: TGTGCCAGCAGCTTAGGGTTGGAGGCCAGGGGGTGCACCTTC.

The rearrangement links TRBV2 to TRBJ2-1, with 8 nucleotides matching TRBD2. The CDR3 loop spans 13 amino acids. V gave up 6 bases and J gave up 9 bases; unmatched junction bases: 7. In germline, CDR1 is SNHLY, CDR2 FYNNEI. CDR3 residues: CASSPEREGEQFF. The CDR3 DNA sequence: TGTGCCAGCAGCCCGGAACGGGAGGGTGAGCAGTTCTTC.